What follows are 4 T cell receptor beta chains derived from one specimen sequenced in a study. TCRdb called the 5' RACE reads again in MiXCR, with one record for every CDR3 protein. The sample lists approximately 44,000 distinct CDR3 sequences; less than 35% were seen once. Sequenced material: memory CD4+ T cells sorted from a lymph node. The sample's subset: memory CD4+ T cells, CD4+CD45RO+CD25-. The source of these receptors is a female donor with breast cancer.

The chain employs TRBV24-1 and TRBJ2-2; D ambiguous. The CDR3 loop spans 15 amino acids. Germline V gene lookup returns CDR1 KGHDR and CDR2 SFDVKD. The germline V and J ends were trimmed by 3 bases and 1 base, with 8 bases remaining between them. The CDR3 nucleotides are TGTGCCACCAGTGATAATCGTAGGAACACCGGGGAGCTGTTTTTT. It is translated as CATSDNRRNTGELFF.

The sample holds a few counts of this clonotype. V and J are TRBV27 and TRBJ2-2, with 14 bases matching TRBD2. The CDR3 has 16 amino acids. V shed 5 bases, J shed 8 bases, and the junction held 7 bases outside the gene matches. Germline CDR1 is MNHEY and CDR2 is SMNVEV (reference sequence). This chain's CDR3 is CASSRLAGGPTGELFF. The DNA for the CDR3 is TGTGCCAGCAGTCGACTAGCGGGAGGGCCAACGGGGGAGCTGTTTTTT.

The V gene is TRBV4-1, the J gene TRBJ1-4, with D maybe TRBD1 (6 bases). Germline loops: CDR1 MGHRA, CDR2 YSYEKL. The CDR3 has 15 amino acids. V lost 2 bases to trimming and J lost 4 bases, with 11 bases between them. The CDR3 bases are TGCGCCAGCAGCCAACTACAGGGCAGTAATGAAAAACTGTTTTTT. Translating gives CASSQLQGSNEKLFF.

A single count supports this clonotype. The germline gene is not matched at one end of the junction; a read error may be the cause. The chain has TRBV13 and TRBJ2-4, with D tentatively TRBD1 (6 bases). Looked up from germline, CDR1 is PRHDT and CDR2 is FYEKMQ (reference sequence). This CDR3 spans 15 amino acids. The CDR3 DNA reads TGTGCCACCAGAGTGTGGCAGGGGCCTGGAAACATTAAGTACTTC. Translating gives CATRVWQGPGNIKYF.